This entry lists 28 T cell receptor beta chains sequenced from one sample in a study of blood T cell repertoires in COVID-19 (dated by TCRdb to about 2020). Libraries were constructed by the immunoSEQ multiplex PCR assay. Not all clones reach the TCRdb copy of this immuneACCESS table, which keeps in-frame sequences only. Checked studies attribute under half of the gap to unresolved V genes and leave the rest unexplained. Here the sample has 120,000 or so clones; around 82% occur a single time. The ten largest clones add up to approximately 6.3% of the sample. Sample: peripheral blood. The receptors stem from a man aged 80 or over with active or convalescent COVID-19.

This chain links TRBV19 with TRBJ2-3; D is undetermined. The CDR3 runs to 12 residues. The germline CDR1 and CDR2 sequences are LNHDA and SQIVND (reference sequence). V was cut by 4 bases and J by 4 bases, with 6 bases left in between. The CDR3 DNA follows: TGTGCCAGTAGTACTACAGCAGATACGCAGTATTTT. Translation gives CASSTTADTQYF.

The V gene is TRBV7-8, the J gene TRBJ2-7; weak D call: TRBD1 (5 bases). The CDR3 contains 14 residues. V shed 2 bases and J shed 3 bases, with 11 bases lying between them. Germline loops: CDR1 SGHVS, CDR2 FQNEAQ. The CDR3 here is CASSLQGRDYEQYF. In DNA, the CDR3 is TGTGCCAGCAGCTTACAGGGCAGAGACTACGAGCAGTACTTC.

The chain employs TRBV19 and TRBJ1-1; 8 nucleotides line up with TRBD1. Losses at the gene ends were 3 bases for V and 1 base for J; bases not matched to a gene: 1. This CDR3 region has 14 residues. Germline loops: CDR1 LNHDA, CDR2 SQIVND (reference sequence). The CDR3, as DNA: TGTGCCAGTAGTATTGACAGGGGGAACACTGAAGCTTTCTTT. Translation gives CASSIDRGNTEAFF.

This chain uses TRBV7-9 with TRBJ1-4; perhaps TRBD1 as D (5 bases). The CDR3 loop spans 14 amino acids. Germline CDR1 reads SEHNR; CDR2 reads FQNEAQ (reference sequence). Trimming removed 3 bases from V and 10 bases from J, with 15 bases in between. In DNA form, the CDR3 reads TGTGCCAGCAGCTTCTCAGGGAATCAAGGAAAACTGTTTTTT. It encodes CASSFSGNQGKLFF.

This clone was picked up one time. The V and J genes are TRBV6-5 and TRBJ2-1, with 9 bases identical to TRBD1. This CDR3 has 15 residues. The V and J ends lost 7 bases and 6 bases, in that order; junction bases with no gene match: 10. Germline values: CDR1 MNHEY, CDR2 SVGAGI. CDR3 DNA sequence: TGTGCCAGCACCCCTACAGGGGGCTTTGGCAATGAGCAGTTCTTC. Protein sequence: CASTPTGGFGNEQFF.

This CDR3 reads CASRFGGAAIDTQYF. In DNA, the CDR3 is TGTGCCAGCAGATTTGGGGGGGCAGCGATAGATACGCAGTATTTT. The rearrangement links TRBV28 to TRBJ2-3, with D possibly matching TRBD2 (7 bases). The V end lost 6 bases, the J end lost 5 bases, and 18 bases lay between the germline ends. The CDR3 runs to 15 residues. Germline lookup yields CDR1 MDHEN and CDR2 SYDVKM.

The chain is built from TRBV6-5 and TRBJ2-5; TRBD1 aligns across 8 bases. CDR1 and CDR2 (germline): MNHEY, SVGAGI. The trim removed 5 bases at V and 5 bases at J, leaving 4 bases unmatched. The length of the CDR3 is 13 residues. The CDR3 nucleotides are TGTGCCAGCAGTAGACAGGGGTTGGAGACCCAGTACTTC. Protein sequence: CASSRQGLETQYF.

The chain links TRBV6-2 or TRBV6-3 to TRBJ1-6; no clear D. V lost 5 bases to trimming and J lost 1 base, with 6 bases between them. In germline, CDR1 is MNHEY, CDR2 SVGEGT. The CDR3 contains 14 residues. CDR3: CASSKESYNSPLHF. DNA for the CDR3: TGTGCCAGCAGTAAGGAGTCCTATAATTCACCCCTCCACTTT.

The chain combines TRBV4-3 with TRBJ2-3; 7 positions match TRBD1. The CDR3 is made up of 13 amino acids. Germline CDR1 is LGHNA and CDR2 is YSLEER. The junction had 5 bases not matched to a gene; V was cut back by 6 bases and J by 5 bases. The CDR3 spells CASRGTALDTQYF. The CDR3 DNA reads TGCGCCAGCAGAGGGACAGCCTTAGATACGCAGTATTTT.

The CDR3 DNA reads as TGTGCCAGCAGCGGGGACAGGGGGCACTATGGCTACACCTTC. Translation: CASSGDRGHYGYTF. The J gene is TRBJ1-2, the V gene TRBV5-6; 12 nucleotides agree with TRBD1. The V gene end was trimmed by 4 bases and the J gene end by 3 bases; junction bases not matched to a gene: 1. Per germline, CDR1 SGHDT and CDR2 YYEEEE. This CDR3 has 14 residues.

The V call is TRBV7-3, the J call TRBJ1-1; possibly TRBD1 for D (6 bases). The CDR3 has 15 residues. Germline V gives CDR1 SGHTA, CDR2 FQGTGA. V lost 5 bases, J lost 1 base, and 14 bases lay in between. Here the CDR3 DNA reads TGTGCCAGCAGCGCTCAGGGGTTAGGGAACACTGAAGCTTTCTTT. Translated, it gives CASSAQGLGNTEAFF. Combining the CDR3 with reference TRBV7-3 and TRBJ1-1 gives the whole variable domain GAGVSQTPSNKVTEKGKYVELRCDPISGHTALYWYRQSLGQGPEFLIYFQGTGAADDSGLPNDRFFAVRPEGSVSTLKIQRTERGDSAVYLCASSAQGLGNTEAFFGQGTRLTVV.

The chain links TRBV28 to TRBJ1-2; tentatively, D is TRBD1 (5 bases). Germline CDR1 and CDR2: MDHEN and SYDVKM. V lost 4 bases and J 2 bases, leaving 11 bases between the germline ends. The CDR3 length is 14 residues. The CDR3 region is CASSSGLRNYGYTF. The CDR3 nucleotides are TGTGCCAGCAGTTCGGGACTGAGAAACTATGGCTACACCTTC.

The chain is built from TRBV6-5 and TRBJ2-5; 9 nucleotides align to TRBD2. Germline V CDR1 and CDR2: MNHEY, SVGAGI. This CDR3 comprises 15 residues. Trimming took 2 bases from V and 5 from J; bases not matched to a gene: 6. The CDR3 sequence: CASSYQGTSRETQYF. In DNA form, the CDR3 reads TGTGCCAGCAGTTACCAAGGGACTAGCCGCGAGACCCAGTACTTC.

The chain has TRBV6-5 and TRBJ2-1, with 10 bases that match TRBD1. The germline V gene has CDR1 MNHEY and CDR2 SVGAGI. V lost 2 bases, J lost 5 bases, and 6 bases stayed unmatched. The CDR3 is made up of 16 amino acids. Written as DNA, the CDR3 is TGTGCCAGCAGTTACACTGGGACAGGGGTGGACAATGAGCAGTTCTTC. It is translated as CASSYTGTGVDNEQFF.

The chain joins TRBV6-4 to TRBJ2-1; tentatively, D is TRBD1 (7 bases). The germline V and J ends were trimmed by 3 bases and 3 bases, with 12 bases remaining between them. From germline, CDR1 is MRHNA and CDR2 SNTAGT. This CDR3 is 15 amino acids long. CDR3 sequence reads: CASSEGRGDYNEQFF. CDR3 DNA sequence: TGTGCCAGCAGTGAGGGCAGGGGGGACTACAATGAGCAGTTCTTC.

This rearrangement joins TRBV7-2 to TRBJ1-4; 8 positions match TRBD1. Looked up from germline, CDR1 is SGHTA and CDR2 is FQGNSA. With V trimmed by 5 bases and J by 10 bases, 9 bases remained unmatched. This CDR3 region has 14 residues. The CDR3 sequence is CASSARQGPGKLFF. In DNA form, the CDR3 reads TGTGCCAGCAGCGCGCGACAGGGGCCCGGAAAACTGTTTTTT.

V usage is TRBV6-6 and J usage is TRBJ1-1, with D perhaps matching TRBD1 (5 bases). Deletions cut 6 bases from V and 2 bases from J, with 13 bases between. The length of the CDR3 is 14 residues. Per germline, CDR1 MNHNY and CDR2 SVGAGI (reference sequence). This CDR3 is CASSSAQGNTEAFF. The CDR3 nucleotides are TGTGCCAGCAGCTCTGCCCAGGGTAACACTGAAGCTTTCTTT.

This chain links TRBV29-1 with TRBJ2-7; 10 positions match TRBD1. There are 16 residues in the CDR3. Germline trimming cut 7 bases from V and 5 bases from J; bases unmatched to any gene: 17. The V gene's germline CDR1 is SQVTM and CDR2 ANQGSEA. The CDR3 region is CSAQGGIGQGVDEQYF. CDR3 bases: TGCAGCGCTCAGGGTGGGATCGGACAGGGGGTCGACGAGCAGTACTTC.

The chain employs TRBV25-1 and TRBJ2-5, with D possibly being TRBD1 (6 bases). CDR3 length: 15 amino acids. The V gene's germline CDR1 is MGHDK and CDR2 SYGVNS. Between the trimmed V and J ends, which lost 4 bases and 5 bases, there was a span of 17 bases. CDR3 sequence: CASSGGLRGWETQYF. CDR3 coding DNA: TGTGCCAGCAGTGGGGGGCTACGGGGTTGGGAGACCCAGTACTTC.

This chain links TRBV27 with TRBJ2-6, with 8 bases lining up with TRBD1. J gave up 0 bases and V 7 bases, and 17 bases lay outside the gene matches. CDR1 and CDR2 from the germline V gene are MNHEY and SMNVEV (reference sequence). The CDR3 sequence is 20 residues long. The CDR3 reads CASTRSGTGLVLSGANVLTF. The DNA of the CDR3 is TGTGCCAGCACCCGATCCGGGACAGGCCTTGTTCTCTCTGGGGCCAACGTCCTGACTTTC. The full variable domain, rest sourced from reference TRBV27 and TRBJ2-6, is EAQVTQNPRYLITVTGKKLTVTCSQNMNHEYMSWYRQDPGLGLRQIYYSMNVEVTDKGDVPEGYKVSRKEKRNFPLILESPSPNQTSLYFCASTRSGTGLVLSGANVLTFGAGSRLTVL.

The DNA of the CDR3 is TGTGCCAGCAGCCCTACGGGGGTGGGGGAGACCCAGTACTTC. Amino acids: CASSPTGVGETQYF. The J gene is TRBJ2-5, the V gene TRBV7-7; TRBD2 might be the D (6 bases). The CDR3 is 14 amino acids. Trimming stripped 5 bases from V and 5 bases from J, with 15 bases between. Germline CDR1 and CDR2: SSHAT and FNYEAQ (reference sequence).

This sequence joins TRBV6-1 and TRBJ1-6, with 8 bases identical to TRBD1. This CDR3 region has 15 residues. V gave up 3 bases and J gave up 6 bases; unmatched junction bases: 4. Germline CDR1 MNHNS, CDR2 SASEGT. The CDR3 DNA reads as TGTGCCAGCAGTGATCAGGGGGCTGGTAATTCACCCCTCCACTTT. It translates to CASSDQGAGNSPLHF.

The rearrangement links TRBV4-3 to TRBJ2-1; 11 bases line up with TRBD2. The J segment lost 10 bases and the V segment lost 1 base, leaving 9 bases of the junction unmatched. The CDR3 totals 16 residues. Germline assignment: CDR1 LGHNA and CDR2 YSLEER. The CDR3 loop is CASSQATSGGPGEQFF. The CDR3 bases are TGCGCCAGCAGCCAAGCTACTAGCGGGGGCCCGGGGGAGCAGTTCTTC.

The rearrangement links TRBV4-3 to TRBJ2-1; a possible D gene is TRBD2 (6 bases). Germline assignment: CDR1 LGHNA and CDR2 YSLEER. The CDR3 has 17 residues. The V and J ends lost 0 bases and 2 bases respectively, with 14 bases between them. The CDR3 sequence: CASSQDLGTDAYNEQFF. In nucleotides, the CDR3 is TGCGCCAGCAGCCAAGATCTCGGGACTGACGCCTACAATGAGCAGTTCTTC.

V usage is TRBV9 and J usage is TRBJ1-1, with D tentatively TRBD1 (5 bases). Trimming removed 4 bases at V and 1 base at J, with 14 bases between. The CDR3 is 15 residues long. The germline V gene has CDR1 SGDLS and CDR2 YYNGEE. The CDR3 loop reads CASSPRGGKNTEAFF. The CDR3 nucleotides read TGTGCCAGCAGCCCCCGCGGGGGAAAGAACACTGAAGCTTTCTTT.

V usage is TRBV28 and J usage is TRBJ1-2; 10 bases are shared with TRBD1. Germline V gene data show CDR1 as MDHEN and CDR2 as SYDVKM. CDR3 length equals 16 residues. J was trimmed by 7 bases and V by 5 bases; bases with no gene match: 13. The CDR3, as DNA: TGTGCCAGCAGTCCTATCCCCGGGACAGGGGCTGGTGGCTACACCTTC. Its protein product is CASSPIPGTGAGGYTF.

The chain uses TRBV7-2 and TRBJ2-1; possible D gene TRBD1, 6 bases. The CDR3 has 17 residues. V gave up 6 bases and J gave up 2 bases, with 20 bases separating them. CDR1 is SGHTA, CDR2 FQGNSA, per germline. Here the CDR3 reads CASRLTRSGQPYNEQFF. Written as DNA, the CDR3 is TGTGCCAGCAGGTTAACCCGTAGTGGACAGCCCTACAATGAGCAGTTCTTC.

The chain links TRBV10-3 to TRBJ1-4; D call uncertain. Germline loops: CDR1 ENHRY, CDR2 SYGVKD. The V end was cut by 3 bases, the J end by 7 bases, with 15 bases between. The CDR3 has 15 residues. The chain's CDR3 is CAISERQGESEKLFF. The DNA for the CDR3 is TGTGCCATCAGTGAAAGGCAAGGAGAAAGTGAAAAACTGTTTTTT.